These T cell receptor beta chains were read from a single sample in a study of T cells expressing NK-cell markers. Each CDR3 protein gets one entry in TCRdb, which reprocessed the 5' RACE reads and gives no DNA. The sample has 400,000 to 450,000 distinct CDR3 sequences. The material sequenced was blood T cells: a sorted CD56 or NKG2C T cell subset, CD4+ or CD8+ T cells, or bulk PBMC T cells (not recorded which). The source is a woman aged 18-69 years in good health. CDR3s include the opening cysteine and the closing phenylalanine or tryptophan.

v_call,j_call,cdr3_aa
TRBV7-9,TRBJ2-7,CASSRPSSYEQYF
TRBV6-5,TRBJ1-2,CASSYPQGGDPKGGYTF
TRBV29-1,TRBJ2-2,CSVDTGNTGELFF
TRBV24-1,TRBJ2-3,CATGDRVNTDTQYF
TRBV6-5,TRBJ1-5,CASSYSNRVGQPQHF
TRBV14,TRBJ1-2,CASSQRTQTNYGYTF
TRBV5-5,TRBJ2-2,CASSLWVQDGGELFF
TRBV5-6,TRBJ2-7,CASSLTGFRDRGVFEQYF
TRBV6-2/TRBV6-3,TRBJ2-1,CASSDPPGGLWRGFF
TRBV12-3/TRBV12-4,TRBJ1-3,CASRRTVVNTIYF
TRBV20-1,TRBJ2-3,CSAGDRGGTDTQYF
TRBV19,TRBJ1-1,CASSHIQRNEAFF
TRBV29-1,TRBJ2-1,CSVDVGLNNEQFF
TRBV7-9,TRBJ1-5,CASSGDSEPQHF
TRBV12-3/TRBV12-4,TRBJ1-5,CASGDRTGSNQPQHF
TRBV20-1,TRBJ2-3,CSARDQVRRRPTDTQYF
TRBV4-3,TRBJ1-5,CASSQVRTGAQPQHF
TRBV2,TRBJ2-5,CASSSGDPGETQYF
TRBV20-1,TRBJ2-1,CSAIGQGYYNEQFF
TRBV20-1,TRBJ2-1,CSASRAGDRQFF
TRBV19,TRBJ2-1,CASSIDLYNEQFF
TRBV7-3,TRBJ1-6,CASSQGQHNSPLHF